Following are 25 T cell receptor beta chains from one sample sequenced in a study of cytomegalovirus exposure and HLA in healthy donors. A multiplex PCR was run with 60 Vbeta primers and 13 Jbeta primers. Measured with immunoSEQ multiplex PCR; TCRdb has only the in-frame clones, and not every one. The table records fewer than 180,000 clones, about four fifths of them present only once. Material for sequencing was PBMCs. These receptors all come from a human donor in good health.

This clone turned up a few times. The chain carries TRBV5-1 and TRBJ2-7; 7 bases match TRBD2. CDR1 SGHRS and CDR2 YFSETQ come from the germline V gene. This CDR3 has 15 amino acids. Trimming removed 4 bases from V and 3 bases from J; junction bases left unmatched: 10. This chain's CDR3 is CASSLPLASGYEQYF. For the CDR3, the DNA is TGCGCCAGCAGCCTACCATTGGCTAGCGGCTACGAGCAGTACTTC. The whole variable domain, remainder taken from reference TRBV5-1 and TRBJ2-7, is KAGVTQTPRYLIKTRGQQVTLSCSPISGHRSVSWYQQTPGQGLQFLFEYFSETQRNKGNFPGRFSGRQFSNSRSEMNVSTLELGDSALYLCASSLPLASGYEQYFGPGTRLTVT.

This chain connects TRBV5-6 to TRBJ1-5, with D unresolved. The CDR3 totals 15 residues. From germline, CDR1 is SGHDT and CDR2 YYEEEE. Trimming stripped 1 base from V and 4 bases from J, with 12 bases between. The CDR3 here is CASSLRQSGNQPQHF. CDR3 bases: TGTGCCAGCAGCTTGAGGCAAAGCGGGAATCAGCCCCAGCATTTT.

For this clone: Mismatch with germline at one junction end may stem from a read error. The genes are TRBV10-3 and TRBJ2-7; 9 positions agree with TRBD1. The germline V gene encodes CDR1 ENHRY and CDR2 SYGVKD. The CDR3 totals 17 residues. CDR3 DNA sequence: TGTGCCATCAGAGAGTATGCGACGGGGACAGGGACAGGGGAGCAGTACTTC. This sequence encodes CAIREYATGTGTGEQYF.

The chain joins TRBV2 to TRBJ2-1; TRBD2 matches 8 bases. In germline, CDR1 is SNHLY, CDR2 FYNNEI. This CDR3 has 14 amino acids. Losses at the gene ends were 9 bases for V and 2 bases for J; bases not matched to a gene: 6. CDR3 region: CARGGRGAYNEQFF. CDR3 bases: TGTGCCAGAGGCGGGCGGGGGGCCTACAATGAGCAGTTCTTC.

The chain uses TRBV10-3 and TRBJ2-3; no clear D gene. The germline V gene has CDR1 ENHRY and CDR2 SYGVKD. Trimming cost V 3 bases and J 2 bases, with 12 bases left between them. The CDR3 is made up of 15 amino acids. CDR3 loop: CAISDPGPNTDTQYF. In DNA form, the CDR3 reads TGTGCCATCAGTGATCCGGGTCCGAACACAGATACGCAGTATTTT.

This sequence joins TRBV13 and TRBJ2-1; 7 bases match TRBD2. The CDR3 has 12 amino acids. J was trimmed by 7 bases and V by 4 bases; bases with no gene match: 1. Germline CDR1 and CDR2: PRHDT and FYEKMQ (reference sequence). CDR3 in DNA: TGTGCCAGCAGCTCCGGGAGGAATGAGCAGTTCTTC. Amino acids: CASSSGRNEQFF.

The V and J genes are TRBV4-1 and TRBJ1-5; the D is unclear. Trimming removed 3 bases from V and 3 bases from J, with 18 bases in between. Germline CDR1 MGHRA, CDR2 YSYEKL. This CDR3 has 17 residues. The CDR3 nucleotides read TGCGCCAGCAGCCACCCCCTGGGAGGGAATTCCAATCAGCCCCAGCATTTT. Translating it yields CASSHPLGGNSNQPQHF.

This clone has a handful of counts. This chain links TRBV12-5 with TRBJ1-1; D is undetermined. Germline V gene lookup returns CDR1 LGHNT and CDR2 FRNRAP. V lost 7 bases, J lost 11 bases, and 11 bases lay in between. There are 10 residues in the CDR3. The CDR3 is CASAIIGAFF. Written as DNA, the CDR3 is TGTGCTAGTGCGATAATCGGGGCTTTCTTT.

The V call is TRBV5-1, the J call TRBJ2-1; D may be TRBD1 (7 bases). Deletions cut 2 bases from V and 9 bases from J, with 27 bases between. This CDR3 has 18 residues. Germline V lookup: CDR1 SGHRS, CDR2 YFSETQ. CDR3 sequence reads: CASSLLSPDRAVEGEQFF. As DNA, the CDR3 is TGCGCCAGCAGCTTACTAAGTCCCGACAGGGCAGTGGAGGGTGAGCAGTTCTTC.

This chain links TRBV5-8 with TRBJ1-1; 8 nucleotides agree with TRBD1. The V segment lost 5 bases and the J segment 0 bases; nucleotides outside the gene matches: 12. CDR1 and CDR2 (germline): SGHTS, YDEGEE. This CDR3 region has 17 residues. CDR3 sequence (DNA): TGTGCCAGCAGTGGGGACAGGCTGGGGATCATGAACACTGAAGCTTTCTTT. Protein product: CASSGDRLGIMNTEAFF.

The V and J genes are TRBV6-6 and TRBJ2-1; 8 bases line up with TRBD2. The V gene's germline CDR1 is MNHNY and CDR2 SVGAGI (reference sequence). The CDR3 is made up of 15 amino acids. Trimming at V came to 0 bases and at J to 7 bases, leaving 5 bases not matched to a gene. The CDR3 nucleotides read TGTGCCAGCAGTTACTCACCGGGGGGGTTGAATGAGCAGTTCTTC. Residues: CASSYSPGGLNEQFF.

The rearrangement uses TRBV27 and TRBJ2-7; D is perhaps TRBD1 (6 bases). From germline, CDR1 is MNHEY and CDR2 SMNVEV (reference sequence). The CDR3 covers 16 residues. Trimming shortened V by 9 bases and J by 6 bases, and 27 bases separated the two germline ends. CDR3 DNA: TGTGCCAGTATACAGACTCTTACAGGGTTTCGGGGCGAGCAGTACTTC. This codes for CASIQTLTGFRGEQYF.

This chain uses TRBV6-5 with TRBJ2-3; tentative D call: TRBD2 (5 bases). Trimming took off 4 bases at V and 2 bases at J, with 7 bases between the two ends. This CDR3 is 13 amino acids long. Germline CDR1 reads MNHEY; CDR2 reads SVGAGI. In DNA, the CDR3 is TGTGCCAGCAGTTCGGGGTCCACAGATACGCAGTATTTT. Protein product: CASSSGSTDTQYF.

This clone has more than one count but fewer than ten. This chain links TRBV19 with TRBJ1-5; 7 bases match TRBD1. The CDR3 runs to 15 residues. Looked up from germline, CDR1 is LNHDA and CDR2 is SQIVND (reference sequence). The V gene end was trimmed by 5 bases and the J gene end by 6 bases; junction bases not matched to a gene: 10. CDR3 coding DNA: TGTGCCAGTAGTCTAAAGAGGGGGCCAAGTCAGCCCCAGCATTTT. This codes for CASSLKRGPSQPQHF. The full variable domain, rest sourced from reference TRBV19 and TRBJ1-5, is DGGITQSPKYLFRKEGQNVTLSCEQNLNHDAMYWYRQDPGQGLRLIYYSQIVNDFQKGDIAEGYSVSREKKESFPLTVTSAQKNPTAFYLCASSLKRGPSQPQHFGDGTRLSIL.

The rearrangement links TRBV19 to TRBJ1-5, with unresolved D. CDR1 is LNHDA, CDR2 SQIVND, per germline (reference sequence). The CDR3 has 16 residues. Trimming pared 7 bases from V and 2 bases from J, leaving 18 bases between. The CDR3 region is CASIDWAGDGNQPQHF. The CDR3 region has the DNA TGTGCCAGTATTGATTGGGCGGGTGATGGCAATCAGCCCCAGCATTTT.

In the case of this clone: A read error may account for a junction end that differs from germline. The rearrangement links TRBV7-9 to TRBJ2-3; TRBD2 aligns across 10 bases. This CDR3 contains 16 residues. Germline V gene lookup returns CDR1 SEHNR and CDR2 FQNEAQ (reference sequence). The CDR3 loop is CSSSMPGTSGTDTQYF. CDR3 nucleotide sequence: TGTTCCAGCAGCATGCCCGGGACTAGCGGCACAGATACGCAGTATTTT.

The chain is built from TRBV5-1 and TRBJ2-1; 10 positions match TRBD2. CDR3 length: 15 residues. Germline CDR1 SGHRS, CDR2 YFSETQ. V gave up 4 bases and J gave up 6 bases; unmatched junction bases: 7. The CDR3 nucleotides are TGCGCCAGCAGCGCCGAAGCGGGGGGGCTCAATGAGCAGTTCTTC. It translates to CASSAEAGGLNEQFF.

V and J are TRBV5-4 and TRBJ2-5; 7 bases fit TRBD2. After removal of 0 bases from V and 2 bases from J, the junction contained 7 bases not matched to a gene. There are 16 residues in the CDR3. Germline values: CDR1 SGHNT, CDR2 YYREEE (reference sequence). The DNA for the CDR3 is TGTGCCAGCAGCTTGGCCAGACGCGGGGGACAAGAGACCCAGTACTTC. This codes for CASSLARRGGQETQYF.

V and J are TRBV27 and TRBJ2-1, with TRBD2 matching 7 bases. The CDR3 extends over 16 amino acids. Germline V CDR1 and CDR2: MNHEY, SMNVEV (reference sequence). After removal of 4 bases from V and 7 bases from J, the junction contained 13 bases not matched to a gene. The CDR3 here is CASSSRGGRGLNEQFF. For the CDR3, the DNA is TGTGCCAGCAGTTCCCGCGGCGGGAGAGGACTTAATGAGCAGTTCTTC.

This clone was found a few times. The chain is built from TRBV10-3 and TRBJ2-2, with 10 bases fitting TRBD1. The CDR3 has 15 amino acids. V trimming: 3 bases; J trimming: 5 bases; junction bases outside the gene matches: 3. Germline CDR1 is ENHRY and CDR2 is SYGVKD. Written as DNA, the CDR3 is TGTGCCATCAGTGACGGACAGGGGGGGACCGGGGAGCTGTTTTTT. It yields the protein CAISDGQGGTGELFF.

V and J are TRBV19 and TRBJ1-2, with D perhaps TRBD1 (5 bases). V was pared by 3 bases and J by 6 bases, with 11 bases between. CDR1 LNHDA and CDR2 SQIVND come from the germline V gene (reference sequence). CDR3 length equals 13 residues. Here the CDR3 reads CASSISRADGYTF. CDR3 nucleotides: TGTGCCAGTAGTATTTCCAGGGCTGATGGCTACACCTTC. Full variable domain (remainder filled in from reference TRBV19 and TRBJ1-2): DGGITQSPKYLFRKEGQNVTLSCEQNLNHDAMYWYRQDPGQGLRLIYYSQIVNDFQKGDIAEGYSVSREKKESFPLTVTSAQKNPTAFYLCASSISRADGYTFGSGTRLTVV.

The genes are TRBV19 and TRBJ2-3; no reliable D call. The length of the CDR3 is 13 residues. Trimming removed 9 bases from V and 0 bases from J, with 10 bases in between. The germline V gene encodes CDR1 LNHDA and CDR2 SQIVND (reference sequence). The CDR3 here is CASRRDSTDTQYF. The CDR3 DNA sequence: TGTGCCAGCCGAAGAGATAGCACAGATACGCAGTATTTT.

On this clone itself: A read error may produce the germline difference seen at one junction end. The chain joins TRBV18 to TRBJ2-7; D may be TRBD2 (5 bases). The V gene's germline CDR1 is KGHSH and CDR2 LQKENI. The CDR3 runs 13 residues. The CDR3: CANSPSGNTEQYF. The CDR3 coding sequence is TGTGCCAACTCACCCTCCGGGAACACCGAGCAGTACTTC.

The V gene is TRBV5-4, the J gene TRBJ2-3; D might be TRBD1 (5 bases). V was shortened by 0 bases and J by 4 bases, with 9 bases between the two germline ends. Germline V gives CDR1 SGHNT, CDR2 YYREEE (reference sequence). This CDR3 region has 14 residues. CDR3 loop: CASSLGQFADTQYF. The CDR3 DNA follows: TGTGCCAGCAGCTTGGGACAGTTCGCAGATACGCAGTATTTT.

The chain is built from TRBV7-8 and TRBJ1-5, with D possibly TRBD1 on 6 matching bases. V was pared by 5 bases and J by 0 bases, with 11 bases between. This CDR3 comprises 15 residues. The germline V gene has CDR1 SGHVS and CDR2 FQNEAQ. CDR3 region: CASSNQGYSNQPQHF. The CDR3 nucleotides are TGTGCCAGCAGCAATCAGGGGTATAGCAATCAGCCCCAGCATTTT.